This T cell receptor (beta chain) was retrieved from a study of tumor and adjacent non-tumor tissue in lung cancer. Study-level background: Histology: 12 adenocarcinoma, a couple of squamous cell carcinoma, 1 small cell lung cancer. Stage I to III disease affected about nine men and about 5 women aged about 31 to 76.

RNA was extracted from bulk tissue without any cell sorting. The library came from three nested PCR rounds adapted from ARM-PCR protocols. MiXCR, run by TCRdb on the multiplex PCR reads, gives a single entry per CDR3 protein. This table holds about 200,000 distinct CDR3 sequences, 71% found once. Overall study results and limits: In normal lung, the top 100 clones were significantly more dominant than in tumor.

The J segment lost 4 bases and the V segment lost 5 bases, leaving 12 bases of the junction unmatched. This CDR3 contains 16 residues. Per germline, CDR1 MNHEY and CDR2 SVGAGI. Remarks on this clonotype: The antigen is not known.

The receptor's source is a man between 60 and 75 years old with non-small cell lung cancer. The source material was lung tumor tissue. The J gene is TRBJ2-3, the V gene TRBV6-5; 7 nucleotides align to TRBD2. The CDR3 loop is CASSPQRREGPDTQYF. The CDR3 nucleotides read TGTGCCAGCAGTCCCCAGAGAAGGGAGGGACCAGATACGCAGTATTTT.